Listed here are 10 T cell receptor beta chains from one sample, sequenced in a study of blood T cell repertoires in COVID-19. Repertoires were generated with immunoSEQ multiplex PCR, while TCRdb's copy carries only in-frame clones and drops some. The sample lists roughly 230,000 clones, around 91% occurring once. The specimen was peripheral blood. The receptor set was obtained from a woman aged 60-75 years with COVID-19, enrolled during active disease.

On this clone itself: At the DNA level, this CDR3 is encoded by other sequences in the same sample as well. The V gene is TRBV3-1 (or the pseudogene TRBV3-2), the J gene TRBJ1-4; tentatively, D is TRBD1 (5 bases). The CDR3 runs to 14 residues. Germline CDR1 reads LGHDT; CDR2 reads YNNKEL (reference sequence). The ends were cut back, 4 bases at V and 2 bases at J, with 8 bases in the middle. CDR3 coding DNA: TGTGCCAGCAGCCCGACAGCCACTAATGAAAAACTGTTTTTT. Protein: CASSPTATNEKLFF.

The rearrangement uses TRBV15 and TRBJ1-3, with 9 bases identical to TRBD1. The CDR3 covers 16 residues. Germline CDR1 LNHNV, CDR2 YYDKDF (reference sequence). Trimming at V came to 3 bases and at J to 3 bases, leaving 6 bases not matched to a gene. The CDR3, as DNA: TGTGCCACCAGCAGGGGGGGACAGGGTGGTGGAAACACCATATATTTT. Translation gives CATSRGGQGGGNTIYF.

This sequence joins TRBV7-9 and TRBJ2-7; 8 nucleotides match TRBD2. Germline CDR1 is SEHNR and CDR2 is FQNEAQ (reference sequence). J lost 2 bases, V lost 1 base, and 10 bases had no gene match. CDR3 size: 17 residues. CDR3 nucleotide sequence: TGTGCCAGCAGCTTAGATCGGGGGGGGACTACCACCTACGAGCAGTACTTC. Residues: CASSLDRGGTTTYEQYF.

The DNA of the CDR3 is TGTGCCAGCTCAAACGACAGGGTGAACACTGAAGCTTTCTTT. Its translation is CASSNDRVNTEAFF. The rearrangement links TRBV18 to TRBJ1-1; 7 bases agree with TRBD1. The J segment lost 0 bases and the V segment lost 5 bases, leaving 3 bases of the junction unmatched. This CDR3 contains 14 residues. Germline V gene data show CDR1 as KGHSH and CDR2 as LQKENI.

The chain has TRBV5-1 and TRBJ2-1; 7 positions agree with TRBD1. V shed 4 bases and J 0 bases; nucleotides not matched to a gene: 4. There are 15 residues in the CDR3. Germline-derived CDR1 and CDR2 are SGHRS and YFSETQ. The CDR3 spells CASSPGQSSYNEQFF. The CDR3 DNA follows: TGCGCCAGCAGCCCGGGACAGAGCTCCTACAATGAGCAGTTCTTC.

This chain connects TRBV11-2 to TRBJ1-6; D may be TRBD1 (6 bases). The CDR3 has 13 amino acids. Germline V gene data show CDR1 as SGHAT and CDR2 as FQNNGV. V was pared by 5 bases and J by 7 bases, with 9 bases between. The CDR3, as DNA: TGTGCCAGCAGCGGGGGGGCGAATTCACCCCTCCACTTT. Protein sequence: CASSGGANSPLHF. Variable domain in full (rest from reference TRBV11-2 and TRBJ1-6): EAGVAQSPRYKIIEKRQSVAFWCNPISGHATLYWYQQILGQGPKLLIQFQNNGVVDDSQLPKDRFSAERLKGVDSTLKIQPAKLEDSAVYLCASSGGANSPLHFGNGTRLTVT.

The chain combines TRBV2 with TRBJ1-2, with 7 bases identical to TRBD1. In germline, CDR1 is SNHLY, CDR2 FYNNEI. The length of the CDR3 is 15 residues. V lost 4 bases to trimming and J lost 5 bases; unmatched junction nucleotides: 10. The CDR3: CASSVRGGFGYGYTF. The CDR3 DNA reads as TGTGCCAGCAGTGTTAGAGGGGGCTTTGGATATGGCTACACCTTC.

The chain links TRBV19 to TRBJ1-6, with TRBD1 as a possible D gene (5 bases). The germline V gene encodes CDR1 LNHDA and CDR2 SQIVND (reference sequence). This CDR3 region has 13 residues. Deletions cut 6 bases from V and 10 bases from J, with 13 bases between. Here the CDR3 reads CASREGTSSPLHF. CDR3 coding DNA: TGTGCCAGTAGGGAGGGGACGTCCTCACCCCTCCACTTT. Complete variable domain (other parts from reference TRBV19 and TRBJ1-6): DGGITQSPKYLFRKEGQNVTLSCEQNLNHDAMYWYRQDPGQGLRLIYYSQIVNDFQKGDIAEGYSVSREKKESFPLTVTSAQKNPTAFYLCASREGTSSPLHFGNGTRLTVT.

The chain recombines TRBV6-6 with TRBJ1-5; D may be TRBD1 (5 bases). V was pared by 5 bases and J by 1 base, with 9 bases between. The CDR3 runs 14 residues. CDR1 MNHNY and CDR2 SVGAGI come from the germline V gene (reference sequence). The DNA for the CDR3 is TGTGCCAGCAGTCAGACAGTCAGCAATCAGCCCCAGCATTTT. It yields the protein CASSQTVSNQPQHF.

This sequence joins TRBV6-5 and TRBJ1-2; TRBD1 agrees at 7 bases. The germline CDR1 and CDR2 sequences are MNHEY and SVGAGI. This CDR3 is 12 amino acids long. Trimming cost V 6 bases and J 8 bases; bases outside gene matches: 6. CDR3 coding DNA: TGTGCCAGCAGGGAGGGGGCGTTAGGCTACACCTTC. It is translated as CASREGALGYTF.